This T cell receptor beta chain was sequenced for a study of OX40 agonist ivuxolimab in advanced cancers. For the study at large: Males comprised around 78% of the group, whose mean age was approximately 62 years (range 23 to 79).

With V trimmed by 2 bases and J by 6 bases, 10 bases remained unmatched. Looked up from germline, CDR1 is LNHDA and CDR2 is SQIVND (reference sequence). The CDR3 contains 16 residues. Of note for this clone: What it binds is unknown.

Profiled with immunoSEQ multiplex PCR; TCRdb holds only in-frame clones, not every one. The repertoire has fewer than 130,000 clones, around 90% of them found once; the top ten carry about 0.3%. Findings and limits, study-wide: Partial responders receiving 0.1-3.0 mg/kg showed among the lowest clonal expansion.

The sequenced sample was CD4+ or CD8+ T cells sorted from blood, obtained in a trial of the OX40 agonist ivuxolimab. The receptor comes from an adult with an advanced solid tumor such as melanoma, head and neck, liver or kidney cancer. The chain carries TRBV19 and TRBJ2-1, with TRBD2 identical over 7 bases. The CDR3 protein is CASSIIGGWDSNEQFF. The CDR3 DNA reads as TGTGCCAGTAGTATAATCGGGGGGTGGGACTCCAATGAGCAGTTCTTC.